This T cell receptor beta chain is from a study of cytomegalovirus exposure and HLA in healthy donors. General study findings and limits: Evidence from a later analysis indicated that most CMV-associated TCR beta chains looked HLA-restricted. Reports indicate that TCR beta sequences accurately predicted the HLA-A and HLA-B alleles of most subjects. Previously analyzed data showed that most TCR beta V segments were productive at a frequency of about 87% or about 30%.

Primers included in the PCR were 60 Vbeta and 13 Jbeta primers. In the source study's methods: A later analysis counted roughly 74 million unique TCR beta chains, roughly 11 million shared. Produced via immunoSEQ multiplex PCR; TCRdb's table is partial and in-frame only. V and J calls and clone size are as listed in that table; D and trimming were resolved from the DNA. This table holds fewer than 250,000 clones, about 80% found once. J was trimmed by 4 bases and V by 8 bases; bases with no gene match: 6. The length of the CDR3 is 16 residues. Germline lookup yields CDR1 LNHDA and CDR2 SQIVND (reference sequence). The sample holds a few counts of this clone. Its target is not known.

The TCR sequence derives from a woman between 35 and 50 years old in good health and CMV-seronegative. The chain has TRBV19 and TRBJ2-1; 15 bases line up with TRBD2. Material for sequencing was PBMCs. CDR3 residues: CASCPGLAGGYNEQFF. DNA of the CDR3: TGTGCCAGTTGTCCGGGACTAGCGGGAGGATACAATGAGCAGTTCTTC. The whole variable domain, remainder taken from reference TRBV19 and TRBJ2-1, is DGGITQSPKYLFRKEGQNVTLSCEQNLNHDAMYWYRQDPGQGLRLIYYSQIVNDFQKGDIAEGYSVSREKKESFPLTVTSAQKNPTAFYLCASCPGLAGGYNEQFFGPGTRLTVL.